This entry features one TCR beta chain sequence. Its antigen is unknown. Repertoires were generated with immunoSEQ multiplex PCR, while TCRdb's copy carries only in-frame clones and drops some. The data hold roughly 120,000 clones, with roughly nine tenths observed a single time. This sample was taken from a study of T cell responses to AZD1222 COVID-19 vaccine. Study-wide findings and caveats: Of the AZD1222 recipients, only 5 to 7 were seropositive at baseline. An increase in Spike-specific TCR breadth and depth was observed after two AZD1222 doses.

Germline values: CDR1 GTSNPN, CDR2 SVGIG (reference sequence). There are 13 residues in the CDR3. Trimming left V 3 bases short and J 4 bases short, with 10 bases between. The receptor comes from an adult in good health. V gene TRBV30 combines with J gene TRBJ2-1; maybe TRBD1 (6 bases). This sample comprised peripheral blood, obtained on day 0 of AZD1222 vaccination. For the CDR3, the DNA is TGTGCCTGGAGGCAGGGGTTTTACAATGAGCAGTTCTTC. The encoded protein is CAWRQGFYNEQFF.